Following are 10 T cell receptor beta chains from one sample sequenced in a study of beta chain features in type 1 diabetes. Expressed TCRB transcripts were sequenced because the isolated RNA had all been reverse transcribed beforehand. Produced via immunoSEQ multiplex PCR; TCRdb's table is partial and in-frame only. In the table there are about 210,000 clones, around 9.9% of which are singletons. The source material was central memory CD4+ T cells from blood. The receptors were gathered from a man younger than 35 in good health.

The V call is TRBV5-1, the J call TRBJ2-3, with D perhaps matching TRBD2 (6 bases). CDR1 and CDR2 (germline): SGHRS, YFSETQ. V was trimmed by 0 bases and J by 6 bases, leaving 8 bases between them. This CDR3 has 13 amino acids. The CDR3 is CASSLEGRDTQYF. CDR3 nucleotides: TGCGCCAGCAGCTTGGAGGGGAGGGATACGCAGTATTTT.

This clone was observed a few times. V is TRBV30 and J is TRBJ1-2, with D hard to call. CDR3 length: 14 residues. In germline, CDR1 is GTSNPN, CDR2 SVGIG (reference sequence). V was pared by 3 bases and J by 4 bases, with 15 bases between. As DNA, the CDR3 is TGTGCCTGGAGCCAAACCGGACGGAGCTATGGCTACACCTTC. Protein sequence: CAWSQTGRSYGYTF. Drawing the rest from reference TRBV30 and TRBJ1-2, the complete variable domain is SQTIHQWPATLVQPVGSPLSLECTVEGTSNPNLYWYRQAAGRGLQLLFYSVGIGQISSEVPQNLSASRPQDRQFILSSKKLLLSDSGFYLCAWSQTGRSYGYTFGSGTRLTVV.

This clone was found a few times. V is TRBV29-1 and J is TRBJ1-1; TRBD1 might be the D (5 bases). Germline lookup yields CDR1 SQVTM and CDR2 ANQGSEA. V shed 8 bases and J shed 6 bases, with 13 bases lying between them. This CDR3 comprises 11 residues. The CDR3 DNA sequence: TGCAGCACCTTTACGGGGGCTGAAGCTTTCTTT. This gives the protein CSTFTGAEAFF.

This clone has more than one count but fewer than ten. This rearrangement joins TRBV25-1 to TRBJ2-7; D is possibly TRBD2 (5 bases). The germline V gene encodes CDR1 MGHDK and CDR2 SYGVNS. Trimming took off 8 bases at V and 2 bases at J, with 7 bases between the two ends. The CDR3 has 11 amino acids. CDR3 DNA sequence: TGTGCCAGCGGACTGGCCTACGAGCAGTACTTC. It is translated as CASGLAYEQYF.

The chain couples TRBV9 to TRBJ2-2; D unclear. The germline V and J ends were trimmed by 0 bases and 7 bases, with 13 bases remaining between them. Germline CDR1 reads SGDLS; CDR2 reads YYNGEE. This CDR3 comprises 15 residues. The CDR3 region is CASSVVLSSGGELFF. The CDR3 DNA follows: TGTGCCAGCAGCGTAGTCCTTTCATCGGGCGGGGAGCTGTTTTTT. The full variable domain, with the rest looked up from reference TRBV9 and TRBJ2-2, is DSGVTQTPKHLITATGQRVTLRCSPRSGDLSVYWYQQSLDQGLQFLIQYYNGEERAKGNILERFSAQQFPDLHSELNLSSLELGDSALYFCASSVVLSSGGELFFGEGSRLTVL.

This clone was detected only a few times. Additional DNA sequences in this sample encode the identical CDR3. The rearrangement uses TRBV20-1 and TRBJ2-7; D uncertain. In germline, CDR1 is DFQATT, CDR2 SNEGSKA (reference sequence). There are 11 residues in the CDR3. Trimming stripped 3 bases from V and 4 bases from J, with 7 bases between. Here the CDR3 reads CSARGGYEQYF. For the CDR3, the DNA is TGCAGTGCTAGGGGTGGTTACGAGCAGTACTTC.

The CDR3 spells CATLGGQKLNTEAFF. The CDR3 DNA reads as TGTGCCACCCTGGGGGGACAGAAATTGAACACTGAAGCTTTCTTT. The chain uses TRBV19 and TRBJ1-1; 7 nucleotides line up with TRBD1. V lost 10 bases and J lost 0; bases outside the gene matches: 11. The CDR3 is made up of 15 amino acids. The germline CDR1 and CDR2 sequences are LNHDA and SQIVND (reference sequence).

This clone occurred a few times. The rearrangement uses TRBV18 and TRBJ2-6; D call uncertain. CDR3 length equals 15 residues. CDR1 is KGHSH, CDR2 LQKENI, per germline. Trimming left V 0 bases short and J 3 bases short, with 6 bases between. The CDR3 loop is CASSPPSFGANVLTF. Here the CDR3 DNA reads TGTGCCAGCTCACCACCGAGCTTTGGGGCCAACGTCCTGACTTTC.

This clone came up a few times. This chain links TRBV7-2 with TRBJ1-1; 8 bases map to TRBD1. The CDR3 contains 16 residues. J was trimmed by 1 base and V by 4 bases; bases with no gene match: 8. In germline, CDR1 is SGHTA, CDR2 FQGNSA. CDR3 sequence reads: CASSSTRDRPNTEAFF. CDR3 bases: TGTGCCAGCAGCTCAACCCGGGACAGGCCGAACACTGAAGCTTTCTTT.

The chain has TRBV9 and TRBJ1-3, with unresolved D. The CDR3 runs 14 residues. V was shortened by 0 bases and J by 0 bases, with 4 bases between the two germline ends. The germline V gene has CDR1 SGDLS and CDR2 YYNGEE. CDR3 in amino acids: CASSVDSSGNTIYF. DNA for the CDR3: TGTGCCAGCAGCGTAGACAGCTCTGGAAACACCATATATTTT.